This T cell receptor beta chain originates from a study of cytomegalovirus exposure and HLA in healthy donors listed by TCRdb under 2017. Regarding the research as a whole: In an earlier analysis of 587 of the donors, approximately 300 Gb of sequence data and about 110 million unique TCR beta sequences from roughly 180 million T cells were reported. In a later genetic analysis, genome-wide SNP genotypes for about 55% of the roughly 700 donors were used, and that subset was treated as a discovery cohort. The later analysis used no new phenotypic data to find candidate immune exposures, relying instead on TCR beta sequences and their occurrence across donors. Approximately 300 gigabases of sequencing data and 78 million or so unique TCR sequences were included in an early release covering around 650 HLA-typed donors. The number of donors typed differed by locus, with about 620-630 for A, B, C, DRB1 and DQB1, more than 500 for DQA1, about 610 for DPA1, and 472 for DPB1. The study combined high-throughput TCR immunosequencing, statistical association of individual TCRs with disease status, and machine learning to predict cytomegalovirus infection status. Donor age, sex, ethnicity and CMV serostatus were compiled together with the repertoire data. Class I and class II HLA loci were covered by the typing at four-digit resolution. The T cell repertoires of 666 subjects were profiled by immunosequencing and related to cytomegalovirus serostatus. The study aimed to test whether cataloging public T cell receptors could reveal signatures of past pathogen exposure. Besides the first cohort of roughly 640 subjects, a separate validation cohort made up of roughly 130 different subjects was used. Because of strong linkage in the cohort, four to six DR-DQ haplotypes were treated as single units for association and clustering. An earlier analysis of approximately 580 of the donors used high-throughput TCR beta sequencing to judge whether each TCR beta V gene segment behaved as functional or pseudogenic. Among the roughly 400 genotyped donors, around 79% belonged to the genetic ancestry cluster associated with self-reported Caucasian donors. Every repertoire in the discovery cohort had been generated on one and the same sequencing platform. A later analysis re-examined previously published TCR beta repertoires from just over 650 donors and added high-resolution HLA genotyping to investigate patterns of TCR occurrence. Among roughly 400 genotyped donors of the cohort, an average of approximately 220,000 unique TCR beta nucleotide sequences was sequenced per donor, of which roughly 17% were non-productive. Study-level results and caveats: V-gene and J-gene trimming of TCR beta chains was associated with a missense DCLRE1C variant in a later genetic analysis, and the association was replicated in an independent cohort. In an earlier analysis of approximately 600 of the donors, most TCR beta V segments were observed in productive rearrangements about 87% or about 30% of the time, broadly matching IMGT annotations. Because HLA typing was missing for some donors at each locus, association tests included only the typed subset. According to a later genetic analysis, donors in an Asian-associated ancestry cluster had fewer N-insertions in productive TCRs than the approximately 700-donor mean. The study gave a list of 150 to 200 TCR beta chains associated with cytomegalovirus. Presence/absence analyses assumed roughly uniform sequencing depth across donors, an assumption that may not hold. Most TCR sequences were observed very rarely across donors, whereas some public TCRs were present in many individuals. Compared with equally common non-associated chains, HLA-associated TCR beta chains in a later analysis were more clonally expanded and had lower generation probabilities. According to a later analysis, parvovirus B19, influenza, CMV and Epstein-Barr virus appeared linked to several top co-occurrence clusters. The cohort was sequenced for TCR beta chains only, and without alpha or paired-chain data the features that could be detected were limited. In vitro tests confirmed that a few of the cytomegalovirus-associated TCR beta chains recognize cytomegalovirus antigens. When HLA alleles, especially DR and DQ, strongly co-occurred, TCR associations were difficult to assign to individual alleles. In a later analysis, TCR association rates were found to vary across HLA loci, with the most associated TCRs seen for DRB1 alleles and the fewest for HLA-C alleles. Specific HLA alleles were associated with 15,000 to 20,000 TCR beta sequences at a false discovery rate of 0.05 in a later analysis. A later analysis found that most CMV-associated TCR beta chains appeared HLA-restricted, with HLA associations seemingly driven largely by CMV exposure. Linkage disequilibrium might explain the correlated functional status among segregating V segments, but an unknown experimental factor could not be excluded. The earlier analysis of about 600 of the donors excluded 15 to 20 rarely observed V segments, including chromosome 9 orphons, because counts were too low. For the cohort, immune exposure information was limited to CMV serostatus. The sequencing pipeline was judged likely to have produced a cluster of highly shared sequence variants as a technical artifact. The authors suggested that the approach could potentially be generalized to other disease states and immunological phenotypes. The classifier was reported to diagnose cytomegalovirus status with high specificity and sensitivity in both the original cohort and the validation cohort. A further reported finding was that TCR beta sequences accurately predicted the HLA-A and HLA-B alleles for most subjects in the first cohort.

In total, over 600 healthy bone marrow donors made up the cohort. At the time of sampling, every cohort member was nominally healthy, though immune exposures that went unrecorded were likely present. The donor was CMV seronegative and was included in the group of under 450 seronegative cohort members. Each donor provided a peripheral blood sample, and peripheral blood mononuclear cells were used for TCR beta sequencing. Genomic DNA extraction from the blood cell samples was performed with the Qiagen DNeasy Blood Extraction Kit. As regards this clone: Its antigen is still unknown. It has no much larger one-base neighbor in the sample; base qualities were not kept.

Receptor libraries were prepared by the immunoSEQ multiplex PCR assay. A mixture of 60 forward primers for TCR Vbeta segments and 13 reverse primers for TCR Jbeta segments was used in the multiplex PCR. Amplification of the CDR3 region of rearranged TCR beta genes was performed with a multiplex PCR assay on genomic DNA. The Illumina HiSeq System was used to sequence the amplified TCR beta libraries as 87-base-pair reads. Processing in the source paper ran as follows. In a later analysis, roughly 80 million unique TCR beta chains were counted across the 500 to 850 repertoires, and roughly 10 million of these chains were shared by at least two donors. Raw reads were error-corrected and collapsed into unique sequences by a nearest-neighbor algorithm in which closely related sequences were merged to remove PCR and sequencing errors. CDR3 sequences were aligned to IMGT reference sequences to assign V, D and J gene segments. For a sequence to be retained, a match of at least six nucleotides was required to both a V gene segment and a J gene segment. A rearrangement was called productive if the CDR3 had no stop codons and remained in frame with V and J, and every other rearrangement was called non-productive. CDR3 was defined by IMGT convention, running from the second conserved V-encoded cysteine to the conserved J-encoded phenylalanine. Sequences without an unambiguous match to a single V gene segment were excluded from the earlier analysis of about 600 of the donors. An earlier analysis of around 600 of the donors classified V segments as functional when productive rearrangements were above 56.7% and as segregating when the standard deviation between donors was above 5%. A statistical classification framework was built to diagnose cytomegalovirus status from the catalog of TCR beta chain sequences. In a later analysis, TCR nucleotide sequences were compared against IMGT/GENE-DB human TR gene sequences so that V and J genes could be assigned. A later analysis assigned CDR3 sequences and most-parsimonious VDJ recombination scenarios with the TCRdist pipeline. In a later analysis, each TCR beta chain was defined by its CDR3 amino acid sequence together with its V-gene family, and reads lacking a unique V-gene family were excluded. To address suspected cross-contamination and a sequencing artifact, a later analysis removed approximately 600 highly shared, low-generation-probability nucleotide sequences. In a later analysis, a clonal expansion index was calculated for each public chain from normalized within-repertoire ranks of inferred template counts. In a later analysis, generation probabilities were computed using a VDJ recombination model fitted to out-of-frame rearrangements, and the results were checked against IGoR. In a later analysis, hypergeometric tests were used to score TCR-TCR, TCR-HLA and TCR-CMV co-occurrence, with a repertoire-size bias correction applied to TCR pairs. To estimate false discovery rates, a later analysis permuted the HLA or CMV assignments 20 times. In a later analysis, co-occurring TCRs were grouped with DBSCAN, and TCRdist sequence similarity was added when clustering was performed within HLA-allele-positive subsets. Repertoires with fewer than 30,000 or more than 120,000 public chains, plus five repertoires with anomalous nucleotide sharing, were excluded from co-occurrence clustering. TCRdb obtained this table from immuneACCESS and retained in-frame rearrangements with V and J assigned. These tables miss some clones; where compared with another copy, unresolved V genes account for less than half of the shortfall, and the remainder is unexplained. The D gene and trimming were derived from the DNA, and the V and J assignments and clone size from that table. This sample holds roughly 150,000 clones; about four fifths were observed only once. Roughly 2.3% of the sample is taken by the ten largest.

The receptor was derived from a male donor in good health and CMV-seronegative. The sample was PBMCs.

The DNA is as follows: TGCGCCAGCAGCCAAGACGGGAACGGGGCGAACACCGGGGAGCTGTTTTTT. Its protein is CASSQDGNGANTGELFF. This chain joins TRBV4-1 to TRBJ2-2, with TRBD2 as a weak D call on 5 bases. Inclusive of the bounding cysteine and phenylalanine, the CDR3 is 17 residues long. This entry keeps only the CDR3 DNA: 51 bases, framed from base 1. V sheds 0 bases and J sheds 0 bases, leaving 11 bases between their ends. Looking up the germline V gene yields CDR1 MGHRA and CDR2 YSYEKL.